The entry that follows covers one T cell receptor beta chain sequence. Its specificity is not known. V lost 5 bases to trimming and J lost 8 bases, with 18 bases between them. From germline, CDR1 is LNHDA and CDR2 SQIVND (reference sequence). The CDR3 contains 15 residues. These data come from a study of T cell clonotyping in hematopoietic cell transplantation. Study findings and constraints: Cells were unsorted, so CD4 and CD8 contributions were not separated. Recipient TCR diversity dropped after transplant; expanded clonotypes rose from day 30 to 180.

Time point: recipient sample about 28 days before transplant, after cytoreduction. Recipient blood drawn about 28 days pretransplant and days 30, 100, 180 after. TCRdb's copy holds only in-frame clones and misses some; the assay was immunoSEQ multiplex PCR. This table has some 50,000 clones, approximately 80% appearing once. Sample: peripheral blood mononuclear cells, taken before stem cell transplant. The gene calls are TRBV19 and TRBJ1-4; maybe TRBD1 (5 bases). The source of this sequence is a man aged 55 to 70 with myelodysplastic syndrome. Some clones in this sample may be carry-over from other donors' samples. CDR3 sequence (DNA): TGTGCCAGTAGTTTTGCCGGGACGCGGGGCGAAAAACTGTTTTTT. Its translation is CASSFAGTRGEKLFF. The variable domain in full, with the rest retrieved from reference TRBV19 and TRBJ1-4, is DGGITQSPKYLFRKEGQNVTLSCEQNLNHDAMYWYRQDPGQGLRLIYYSQIVNDFQKGDIAEGYSVSREKKESFPLTVTSAQKNPTAFYLCASSFAGTRGEKLFFGSGTQLSVL.